Below, 28 T cell receptor beta chains from the same sample are listed, as sequenced in a study of post-analysis software for immune sequencing data. Study-level points and caveats: Included in a set of roughly five TRBV segments more frequent in patients than controls were TRBV5-6, TRBV5-1 and TRBV20-1.

Incorporated into the TCR beta cDNA libraries were unique molecular identifiers, which served to reduce PCR and sequencing biases. MiXCR was run by TCRdb on the PCR reads, yielding one entry per CDR3 protein. The data show hundreds of thousands of distinct CDR3 sequences, around 27% seen once. These receptors' targets are unknown. Specimen: blood. These receptors all stem from a girl aged 5-17 years with multiple sclerosis.

This chain uses TRBV7-2 with TRBJ2-7; D gene unclear. The CDR3 loop spans 15 amino acids. Germline CDR1 reads SGHTA; CDR2 reads FQGNSA. V lost 3 bases, J lost 2 bases, and 14 bases lay in between. CDR3 bases: TGTGCCAGCAGCTTCCCCGGCACAGTCCCCTACGAGCAGTACTTC. The encoded protein is CASSFPGTVPYEQYF.

This clonotype turned up a few times. This chain joins TRBV7-2 and TRBJ1-2; a weak D match, TRBD1 (5 bases). Trimming pared 6 bases from V and 3 bases from J, leaving 14 bases between. From germline, CDR1 is SGHTA and CDR2 FQGNSA. CDR3 size: 14 residues. For the CDR3, the DNA is TGTGCCAGCAGTCTAGACAGACTAGACTATGGCTACACCTTC. Translating gives CASSLDRLDYGYTF.

The rearrangement links TRBV12-3 or TRBV12-4 to TRBJ2-1, with D unresolved. The V and J ends lost 7 bases and 4 bases respectively, with 14 bases between them. This CDR3 region has 14 residues. DNA for the CDR3: TGTGCCAGCATCTCTCCTGAGGAGTACAATGAGCAGTTCTTC. Encoded protein: CASISPEEYNEQFF.

This clonotype has only a few counts. This chain connects TRBV5-1 to TRBJ1-4; D is unresolved. Germline V gene lookup returns CDR1 SGHRS and CDR2 YFSETQ. V lost 0 bases, J lost 8 bases, and 17 bases lay in between. CDR3 length: 16 amino acids. The CDR3 region has the DNA TGCGCCAGCAGCTTGGTTGCGGGTGCGGTTCGAGAAAAACTGTTTTTT. Translation gives CASSLVAGAVREKLFF.

This clonotype was observed a few times. CDR3 amino acids: CASSDPGVYGYTF. As DNA, the CDR3 is TGTGCCAGCAGTGATCCGGGAGTCTATGGCTACACCTTC. The chain uses TRBV6-5 and TRBJ1-2, with D unresolved. The V and J ends lost 5 bases and 4 bases respectively, with 11 bases between them. From germline, CDR1 is MNHEY and CDR2 SVGAGI. CDR3 length: 13 amino acids.

This clonotype was detected ten times or more. The chain joins TRBV20-1 to TRBJ2-7; TRBD2 might be the D (6 bases). This CDR3 is 11 amino acids long. Trimming removed 3 bases from V and 6 bases from J, with 9 bases in between. The germline CDR1 and CDR2 sequences are DFQATT and SNEGSKA (reference sequence). In nucleotides, the CDR3 is TGCAGTGCTAGTCCTAGCGTCGAGCAGTACTTC. Protein product: CSASPSVEQYF.

The rearrangement links TRBV3-1 to TRBJ2-3; 12 bases fit TRBD2. CDR3 size: 18 residues. Germline V gene lookup returns CDR1 LGHDT and CDR2 YNNKEL (reference sequence). The junction had 7 bases not matched to a gene; V was cut back by 0 bases and J by 3 bases. CDR3 loop: CASSQDRRTSGETDTQYF. The CDR3 nucleotides are TGTGCCAGCAGCCAAGATAGGCGGACTAGCGGGGAGACAGATACGCAGTATTTT.

This clonotype was seen a few times. This chain connects TRBV24-1 to TRBJ2-1; 8 positions match TRBD2. V gave up 6 bases and J gave up 8 bases; unmatched junction bases: 11. The CDR3 runs to 15 residues. Germline assignment: CDR1 KGHDR and CDR2 SFDVKD. This CDR3 is CATSWREASYYEQFF. The DNA for the CDR3 is TGTGCCACCAGTTGGCGGGAGGCCTCCTATTATGAGCAGTTCTTC.

The V call is TRBV7-2, the J call TRBJ2-1; D may correspond to TRBD1 or TRBD2 (5 bases each). The CDR3 spans 15 residues. Germline assignment: CDR1 SGHTA and CDR2 FQGNSA. The germline V and J ends were trimmed by 5 bases and 2 bases, with 13 bases remaining between them. DNA for the CDR3: TGTGCCAGCAGCCAGGGAGCCATCACCTACAATGAGCAGTTCTTC. Its protein product is CASSQGAITYNEQFF.

This clonotype was seen ten or more times. The J gene is TRBJ1-6, the V gene TRBV7-2; a weak D match, TRBD1 (5 bases). V was clipped by 5 bases and J by 6 bases, with 17 bases between them. This CDR3 contains 16 residues. Germline V gene data show CDR1 as SGHTA and CDR2 as FQGNSA. CDR3 residues: CASSPRSGGTNSPLHF. CDR3 coding DNA: TGTGCCAGCAGCCCGAGGAGTGGGGGGACTAATTCACCCCTCCACTTT.

CDR3 region: CASSSRLRSSYNEQFF. The DNA of the CDR3 is TGTGCCAGCAGCTCAAGACTAAGGAGCTCCTACAATGAGCAGTTCTTC. The chain has TRBV7-9 and TRBJ2-1; tentative D call: TRBD2 (5 bases). The V end lost 4 bases, the J end lost 0 bases, and 13 bases lay between the germline ends. Germline assignment: CDR1 SEHNR and CDR2 FQNEAQ (reference sequence). The CDR3 loop spans 16 amino acids. The variable domain in full, completed from reference TRBV7-9 and TRBJ2-1, reads DTGVSQNPRHKITKRGQNVTFRCDPISEHNRLYWYRQTLGQGPEFLTYFQNEAQLEKSRLLSDRFSAERPKGSFSTLEIQRTEQGDSAMYLCASSSRLRSSYNEQFFGPGTRLTVL.

The chain employs TRBV6-5 and TRBJ1-1, with 8 nucleotides matching TRBD1. Germline V gene sequence: CDR1 MNHEY, CDR2 SVGAGI. The CDR3 contains 12 residues. Losses at the gene ends were 6 bases for V and 4 bases for J; bases not matched to a gene: 1. CDR3 sequence reads: CASSQGATEAFF. Written as DNA, the CDR3 is TGTGCCAGCAGCCAGGGGGCCACTGAAGCTTTCTTT.

At least ten counts were recorded for this clonotype. The genes are TRBV10-3 and TRBJ2-7; no firm D call. Germline assignment: CDR1 ENHRY and CDR2 SYGVKD. V was shortened by 2 bases and J by 0 bases, with 11 bases between the two germline ends. The CDR3 length is 15 residues. Here the CDR3 reads CAISEVSASSYEQYF. The CDR3 nucleotides read TGTGCCATCAGTGAGGTCAGCGCGAGCTCCTACGAGCAGTACTTC.

In this sample, this clonotype turned up many times. V is TRBV6-2 or TRBV6-3 and J is TRBJ2-7; the match to TRBD1 covers 7 bases. Germline V lookup: CDR1 MNHEY, CDR2 SVGEGT. The CDR3 covers 13 residues. Trimming took 5 bases from V and 3 from J; bases not matched to a gene: 4. CDR3 in DNA: TGTGCCAGCAGTCAAGACAGGGACTACGAGCAGTACTTC. Encoded protein: CASSQDRDYEQYF.

Details on this clonotype: It may be a read error: a sequence one base away is much more abundant. This sequence joins TRBV7-2 and TRBJ2-5; 7 bases align to TRBD1. There are 12 residues in the CDR3. Germline V lookup: CDR1 SGHTA, CDR2 FQGNSA. The DNA of the CDR3 is TGTGCCGGCAGCTTGGACAGGGAGACCCAGTACTTC. Translating gives CAGSLDRETQYF. Variable domain in full (rest from reference TRBV7-2 and TRBJ2-5): GAGVSQSPSNKVTEKGKDVELRCDPISGHTALYWYRQSLGQGLEFLIYFQGNSAPDKSGLPSDRFSAERTGGSVSTLTIQRTQQEDSAVYLCAGSLDRETQYFGPGTRLLVL.

V gene TRBV20-1 combines with J gene TRBJ2-4; the match to TRBD1 covers 12 bases. V lost 5 bases to trimming and J lost 6 bases; unmatched junction nucleotides: 5. This CDR3 is built from 14 residues. Germline CDR1 is DFQATT and CDR2 is SNEGSKA (reference sequence). The CDR3 here is CSAVTGQGANIQYF. DNA for the CDR3: TGCAGTGCTGTGACGGGACAGGGGGCAAACATTCAGTACTTC.

This clonotype was seen a few times. This chain links TRBV18 with TRBJ2-3; no definite D call. The CDR3 spans 16 residues. V dropped 0 bases and J dropped 5 bases, with 15 bases sitting between them. From germline, CDR1 is KGHSH and CDR2 LQKENI. The DNA of the CDR3 is TGTGCCAGCTCACCACCACTGCCGATCGCCGAAGATACGCAGTATTTT. This encodes CASSPPLPIAEDTQYF.

This clonotype was detected many times. V usage is TRBV20-1 and J usage is TRBJ2-5, with 12 nucleotides matching TRBD2. The length of the CDR3 is 18 residues. Germline trimming cut 3 bases from V and 11 bases from J; bases unmatched to any gene: 22. CDR1 DFQATT and CDR2 SNEGSKA come from the germline V gene (reference sequence). As DNA, the CDR3 is TGCAGTGCTAGTATCGGACTAGCGGGGAGTAAGATGGGTATGGGGCAGTACTTC. Translating gives CSASIGLAGSKMGMGQYF.

V gene TRBV5-5 combines with J gene TRBJ2-3; 7 nucleotides align to TRBD1. The CDR3 spans 16 residues. The V gene end was trimmed by 3 bases and the J gene end by 1 base; junction bases not matched to a gene: 8. Germline values: CDR1 SGHKS, CDR2 YYEKEE (reference sequence). The CDR3 region is CASSSPHGQGTDTQYF. In DNA, the CDR3 is TGTGCCAGCAGCTCGCCGCACGGACAGGGCACAGATACGCAGTATTTT.

The chain is built from TRBV6-5 and TRBJ2-3; tentatively, D is TRBD2 (6 bases). V dropped 7 bases and J dropped 6 bases, with 17 bases sitting between them. Germline lookup yields CDR1 MNHEY and CDR2 SVGAGI. The CDR3 extends over 14 amino acids. CDR3 protein: CASTTGAESDTQYF. The CDR3 DNA is TGTGCCAGCACCACGGGAGCCGAGAGTGATACGCAGTATTTT.

This clonotype has only a few counts. The chain recombines TRBV3-1 with TRBJ2-1; 8 nucleotides agree with TRBD2. The CDR3 length is 14 residues. The ends lost 0 bases at V and 11 bases at J; junction bases unmatched: 6. Germline assignment: CDR1 LGHDT and CDR2 YNNKEL (reference sequence). CDR3 DNA sequence: TGTGCCAGCAGCCAAGATTTCAGCGGGAGTAAGCAGTTCTTC. It yields the protein CASSQDFSGSKQFF.

In its sample, this clonotype was seen a few times. The CDR3 DNA reads as TGTGCCATCAGCGAGGGGGCAACTAATGAAAAACTGTTTTTT. Translation: CAISEGATNEKLFF. V is TRBV10-3 and J is TRBJ1-4, with a possible D match to TRBD1 (6 bases). Between the trimmed V and J ends, which lost 6 bases and 0 bases, there was a span of 8 bases. The CDR3 covers 14 residues. Germline CDR1 ENHRY, CDR2 SYGVKD.

This clonotype was counted only a few times. The V and J genes are TRBV6-1 and TRBJ1-1; D may be TRBD1 (6 bases). The CDR3 has 17 residues. Per germline, CDR1 MNHNS and CDR2 SASEGT. V was cut by 8 bases and J by 0 bases, with 22 bases left in between. CDR3 sequence: CASYTLRGNVMNTEAFF. CDR3 nucleotides: TGTGCCAGCTACACATTAAGGGGGAATGTGATGAACACTGAAGCTTTCTTT.

Notes on this clonotype: A read error is possible here, since a much larger clone lies one base away. The chain has TRBV6-5 and TRBJ2-4; tentatively, D is TRBD2 (5 bases). Germline CDR1 is MNHEY and CDR2 is SVGAGI. This CDR3 has 13 residues. The CDR3: CAGSRGSKNIQYF. CDR3 sequence (DNA): TGTGCCGGCAGTCGCGGGTCGAAAAACATTCAGTACTTC.

This sequence joins TRBV29-1 and TRBJ2-1; D is unclear. The CDR3 is 13 residues long. The V gene lost 4 bases and the J gene lost 5 bases, with 12 bases spanning the gap. Germline loops: CDR1 SQVTM, CDR2 ANQGSEA. CDR3 residues: CSVVGSRHNEQFF. For the CDR3, the DNA is TGCAGCGTTGTAGGTAGCCGGCACAATGAGCAGTTCTTC.

The count of this clonotype is one. A much bigger clone sits one base away, suggesting this may be a read error. The V and J genes are TRBV6-5 and TRBJ2-5; TRBD2 matches at 7 bases. Germline V CDR1 and CDR2: MNHEY, SVGAGI. This CDR3 has 16 amino acids. The CDR3 spells CASSYSRGGGGETRYF. CDR3 DNA: TGTGCCAGCAGTTACTCGAGGGGCGGGGGAGGAGAGACCCGGTACTTC.

Note on this clonotype: A read error may account for a junction end that differs from germline. The J gene is TRBJ2-1, the V gene TRBV7-8; D is perhaps TRBD2 (6 bases). CDR3 length: 16 residues. Germline V CDR1 and CDR2: SGHVS, FQNEAQ. This CDR3 reads CASSFVGGVLNNERFF. CDR3 coding DNA: TGTGCCAGCAGCTTCGTGGGGGGAGTTTTGAACAATGAGCGGTTCTTC.

This clonotype was seen a handful of times. The rearrangement uses TRBV7-2 and TRBJ2-3; no clear D gene. CDR1 is SGHTA and CDR2 is FQGNSA in the germline V gene. Trimming pared 3 bases from V and 1 base from J, leaving 11 bases between. The CDR3 spans 15 residues. The CDR3 region is CASSFSETGTDTQYF. The CDR3 coding sequence is TGTGCCAGCAGCTTCTCGGAGACGGGCACAGATACGCAGTATTTT. Together with reference TRBV7-2 and TRBJ2-3, the CDR3 gives the full variable domain: GAGVSQSPSNKVTEKGKDVELRCDPISGHTALYWYRQSLGQGLEFLIYFQGNSAPDKSGLPSDRFSAERTGGSVSTLTIQRTQQEDSAVYLCASSFSETGTDTQYFGPGTRLTVL.